Included here is one T cell receptor (beta chain) sequence, with context. This clone was seen a single time. Its antigen target is currently unknown. Nothing much larger sits one base from this clone, and base qualities are not available. The data derive from a study of glioma-infiltrating T cells after dendritic cell vaccination (dated by TCRdb to about 2016). For context, the study as a whole: A cohort of about 15 glioblastoma patients from Phase I and II dendritic cell vaccination trials was included, of whom 9 were newly diagnosed and 6 had recurrent disease. Between the early 2000s and the early 2010s, patients were given autologous tumor lysate-pulsed dendritic cell vaccination. To make the vaccine, monocyte-derived dendritic cells were cultured for under eight days with IL-4 and GM-CSF and then pulsed overnight with autologous tumor lysate. Each patient was given three intradermal dendritic cell vaccine injections, spaced two weeks apart, in the arm below the axilla. Deep sequencing of TCR beta CDR3 regions was used to quantify tumor-infiltrating lymphocyte content and compare tumor and blood repertoires in dendritic cell-vaccinated glioblastoma patients. TCR sequencing metrics, including TIL content and tumor-blood repertoire overlap, were correlated with survival after dendritic cell vaccination. The study at large found these results: The TCR overlap response model with three groups was called speculative and said to need prospective validation. After dendritic cell vaccination, a higher estimated pretreatment TIL content predicted longer time to progression and longer overall survival. The cohort was small and heterogeneous, and full blood and tumor sets were available for few patients, with initial-recurrent tumor pairs available for even fewer patients. No direct relationship between TCR clonality and survival was found, suggesting that a diverse polyclonal response may matter.

In light of the paper, this sample's time point label describes: after dendritic cell vaccination, including at tumor progression/relapse. To be selected, patients needed enough residual fresh-frozen tumor tissue and more than two years of available survival data. An isocitrate dehydrogenase mutation was not carried by any of the glioblastoma patients, although molecular status was otherwise variable. PBMC collection took place before vaccination, two weeks after the third vaccination, and at tumor progression if progression occurred. The Qiagen DNeasy Blood extraction Kit was used for extraction of genomic DNA. The immunoSEQ assay amplified TCRB CDR3 regions from around 2 micrograms of genomic DNA, or from all available DNA when less than that amount was available. The multiplex PCR employed 60 forward primers targeting TCR V beta segments and 13 reverse primers targeting J beta segments. Synthetic control templates were spiked into each sample at limiting dilution to estimate reads per starting template. The Illumina HiSeq System generated sequencing reads of 87 bp. Under the source paper's analysis protocol: To remove PCR and sequencing errors, closely related sequences were merged with a nearest neighbor algorithm. TCR overlap was measured as the percentage of unique tumor TCR beta sequences also present in the same patient's peripheral blood. This is the immuneACCESS table as TCRdb keeps it, with only in-frame sequences that have V and J called. A part of the clones is gone; compared with another copy, unresolved V genes explain less than half, and the rest is unexplained. Clonal size and the V and J genes are those of that table, whereas D and trimming came from the DNA. Here the sample has 50,000 to 75,000 clones; roughly 84% occur a single time. The top ten constitute about 9% of the sample.

The sample here was blood, taken after dendritic cell vaccination. The TCR comes from a human donor with glioblastoma.

The nucleotide sequence is given as TGCAGCGTTTTGACCGGGACAGGGGGGGGTCAGCCCCAGCATTTT. The translation is CSVLTGTGGGQPQHF. The chain couples TRBV29-1 to TRBJ1-5; TRBD1 lines up with 11 middle nucleotides. From cysteine to phenylalanine, the CDR3 is 15 amino acids long. Here the CDR3 DNA is all that survives: 45 bases in frame from base 1. The germline V gene gives CDR1 as SQVTM and CDR2 as ANQGSEA. Trimming leaves V shorter by 5 bases and J shorter by 6 bases, with the junction holding 9 bases beyond the gene matches.